What follows describes a single TCR beta chain. What it binds is unknown. The data were obtained in a study of shared clonotypes between healthy human individuals. Study outcomes and limitations: Genetic and exposure-history diversity was limited by the small donor number.

For each subset, genomic DNA was distributed in equal portions over several immunoSEQ plates. Authors' processing steps: Filtering of immunoSEQ junctional sequences could not match full-length read filtering. Data came from immunoSEQ multiplex PCR; TCRdb stores just in-frame clones and leaves some out. V, J and clone size derive from that table, while D and trimming were established from the DNA sequence. The sample has roughly 96,000 clones; less than 50% are singletons. V lost 0 bases, J lost 5 bases, and 17 bases lay in between. The CDR3 has 15 residues. Germline loops: CDR1 GTSNPN, CDR2 SVGIG (reference sequence).

The TCR was taken from a middle-aged woman in good health. Some clones in this sample may be carry-over from other donors' samples. What was sequenced was PBMCs. This rearrangement joins TRBV30 to TRBJ2-7; tentatively, D is TRBD1 or TRBD2 (6 bases each). In DNA, the CDR3 is TGTGCCTGGAGTGTAGGGACACTCAAGCGGGACGAGCAGTACTTC. This sequence encodes CAWSVGTLKRDEQYF.